The rows below give T cell receptor beta chains drawn from one sample of a study of control samples from healthy donors and cancer patients. Produced via immunoSEQ multiplex PCR; TCRdb's table is partial and in-frame only. The sample's table shows roughly 190,000 clones. The source material was blood. Receptors were obtained from a woman aged 25 to 45 in good health. Both conserved end residues are trimmed from each CDR3.

V: TRBV6-5
J: TRBJ1-2
CDR3: ASRTGQGNHT

V: TRBV9
J: TRBJ1-4
CDR3: ASSAGSQGAMSNEKLF

V: TRBV5-1
J: TRBJ1-1
CDR3: ASSLDHRNTEAF

V: TRBV6-5
J: TRBJ1-5
CDR3: ASRQQGDSNQPQH

V: TRBV24-1
J: TRBJ2-5
CDR3: ATVGTEKETQY

V: TRBV6-5
J: TRBJ2-7
CDR3: ASSSQSPTGSEQY

V: TRBV5-1
J: TRBJ1-6
CDR3: ASKDRGESYNSPLH

V: TRBV5-4
J: TRBJ1-1
CDR3: ASSRDRNTEAF

V: TRBV28
J: TRBJ2-7
CDR3: ASSPGTSGYYEQY

V: TRBV11-2
J: TRBJ1-2
CDR3: ASTQLGVGGERGGYT

V: TRBV27
J: TRBJ2-7
CDR3: ASTSPGQGIEQY

V: TRBV28
J: TRBJ2-1
CDR3: ASSLKSSYNEQF

V: TRBV19
J: TRBJ1-5
CDR3: ASSSLGQINQPQH

V: TRBV4-1
J: TRBJ1-2
CDR3: ASSQGQAAGYGYT

V: TRBV19
J: TRBJ1-2
CDR3: ASNVGAEGYT

V: TRBV10-1
J: TRBJ1-1
CDR3: ASLAGVMNTEAF

V: TRBV5-1
J: TRBJ1-4
CDR3: ASSFTGPANEKLF

V: TRBV20-1
J: TRBJ2-1
CDR3: SASLPAPYNEQF

V: TRBV5-1
J: TRBJ2-3
CDR3: ASTLTPGADTQY

V: TRBV5-1
J: TRBJ2-7
CDR3: ASSTSGSSYEQY

V: TRBV28
J: TRBJ1-2
CDR3: ASSLGGTWTYGYT

V: TRBV5-5
J: TRBJ2-3
CDR3: ASSLGPGLAGDSTDTQY

V: TRBV6-4
J: TRBJ2-2
CDR3: ASSGDRDTGELF

V: TRBV19
J: TRBJ2-2
CDR3: ASRGLAGGPNTGELF

V: TRBV9
J: TRBJ2-3
CDR3: ASSDPRAGYTDTQY

V: TRBV5-5
J: TRBJ2-3
CDR3: ASSLGSSTDTQY

V: TRBV5-1
J: TRBJ2-3
CDR3: ASSLWAGVTDTQY

V: TRBV7-2
J: TRBJ2-7
CDR3: ASSLGGHSYEQY

V: TRBV28
J: TRBJ1-5
CDR3: ARRQGNSNQPQH

V: TRBV25-1
J: TRBJ1-1
CDR3: ASSESLGGGERTEAF

V: TRBV10-1
J: TRBJ1-1
CDR3: ASSESPGAVTEAF

V: TRBV6-2/TRBV6-3
J: TRBJ2-1
CDR3: ASRYRVFRQGSNEQF

V: TRBV19
J: TRBJ1-1
CDR3: ASFGQVEQNTEAF

V: TRBV7-8
J: TRBJ2-5
CDR3: ASSLNHQGLH

V: TRBV27
J: TRBJ2-5
CDR3: ASSLSYPRGRGETQY

V: TRBV6-5
J: TRBJ1-1
CDR3: ATSTFMNTEAF

V: TRBV6-4
J: TRBJ1-2
CDR3: ASSDQQGGGGYT

V: TRBV5-5
J: TRBJ2-2
CDR3: ASSLADRGTGELF

V: TRBV19
J: TRBJ2-1
CDR3: ASIKKGSNEQF

V: TRBV11-2
J: TRBJ1-1
CDR3: ASSSSRGLNTEAF

V: TRBV10-3
J: TRBJ2-3
CDR3: AIKTSSDTQY

V: TRBV11-3
J: TRBJ2-7
CDR3: ASSDGYSYEQY

V: TRBV6-2/TRBV6-3
J: TRBJ1-3
CDR3: ASSRDSSGNTIY

V: TRBV28
J: TRBJ1-6
CDR3: ASTPRGTPLH

V: TRBV27
J: TRBJ2-1
CDR3: ASSLARDEQF

V: TRBV28
J: TRBJ1-1
CDR3: ASSLVGVKTEAF

V: TRBV19
J: TRBJ1-2
CDR3: ASSLDNYGYT

V: TRBV10-3
J: TRBJ1-2
CDR3: AISLQGASHGYT